Listed below are T cell receptor beta chains from one sample, sequenced in a study of blood T cell repertoires in COVID-19. TCRdb's table, derived via immunoSEQ multiplex PCR, lists solely in-frame clones and lacks some. The sample holds some 18,000 clones, approximately 90% seen once. Sequenced: peripheral blood. These receptors originate from a human donor in a cohort sampled during active COVID-19. CDR3s include the opening cysteine and the closing phenylalanine or tryptophan. The D gene is left open where the match is weak. The size of a clone is reported for some rows only, either as once, few or many, or as a class for expanded clones.

V gene,J gene,D gene,clone size,CDR3 protein,CDR3 DNA
TRBV6-6,TRBJ1-6,TRBD1,-,CASSPEQGASYNSPLHF,TGTGCCAGCAGTCCCGAACAGGGGGCCTCCTATAATTCACCCCTCCACTTT
TRBV24-1,TRBJ1-5,TRBD1,-,CATSDPDREYQPQHF,TGTGCCACCAGTGACCCAGACAGGGAGTATCAGCCCCAGCATTTT
TRBV6-5,TRBJ1-1,TRBD1,once,CASRPGQANTEAFF,TGTGCCAGCAGACCCGGACAGGCGAACACTGAAGCTTTCTTT
TRBV2,TRBJ2-7,TRBD1,few,CASNWDRSYEQYF,TGTGCCAGCAACTGGGACAGGTCCTACGAGCAGTACTTC
TRBV24-1,TRBJ1-4,-,once,CATITTGSPNEKLFF,TGTGCCACCATCACAACAGGGTCCCCTAATGAAAAACTGTTTTTT
TRBV9,TRBJ1-3,TRBD1,-,CASGGPGNTIYF,TGTGCATCAGGGGGGCCTGGAAACACCATATATTTT
TRBV3-1/TRBV3-2,TRBJ2-1,TRBD2,once,CASSQAAGGNNEQFF,TGTGCCAGCAGCCAAGCGGCGGGGGGTAACAATGAGCAGTTCTTC
TRBV28,TRBJ1-2,-,-,CASSSGLLTRTGYTF,TGTGCCAGCAGTTCCGGACTTTTGACCCGAACGGGCTACACCTTC
TRBV6-1,TRBJ1-2,-,-,CASSETGIWALGYTF,TGTGCCAGCAGTGAAACAGGGATTTGGGCCTTAGGCTACACCTTC
TRBV9,TRBJ2-5,-,-,CASSVGPGQETQYF,TGTGCCAGCAGCGTAGGCCCAGGTCAAGAGACCCAGTACTTC
TRBV5-1,TRBJ2-4,TRBD2,-,CASSPLAGGVTKNIQYF,TGCGCCAGCAGCCCACTAGCGGGAGGTGTTACCAAAAACATTCAGTACTTC
TRBV27,TRBJ2-6,-,-,CASSYRRGRVSGANVLTF,TGTGCCAGCAGCTACCGCCGGGGGAGAGTCTCTGGGGCCAACGTCCTGACTTTC
TRBV10-1,TRBJ1-1,-,-,CASSESSVVEAFF,TGCGCCAGCAGTGAGTCTTCGGTGGTGGAAGCTTTCTTT
TRBV5-1,TRBJ2-7,-,-,CASSMSRAANSYEQYF,TGCGCCAGCAGCATGTCCAGGGCCGCGAACTCCTACGAGCAGTACTTC
TRBV9,TRBJ1-1,-,-,CASSVGENRENTEAFF,TGTGCCAGCAGCGTAGGAGAGAACAGGGAGAACACTGAAGCTTTCTTT